This T cell receptor (beta chain) was identified in a study of PD-L1 blockade in urothelial cancer. The CDR3 sequence is 15 residues long. Trimming shortened V by 0 bases and J by 4 bases, and 11 bases separated the two germline ends. The germline V gene encodes CDR1 SGDLS and CDR2 YYNGEE. TCRdb's table, derived via immunoSEQ multiplex PCR, lists solely in-frame clones and lacks some. The data contain fewer than 65,000 clones, more than 80% of them singletons. Time point described: pretreatment peripheral blood. The input for sequencing was PBMCs, taken around atezolizumab (anti-PD-L1) treatment. This TCR was sampled from a man aged 65 to 79 with urothelial cancer. The rearrangement links TRBV9 to TRBJ2-1, with D tentatively TRBD2 (6 bases). The chain's CDR3 is CASSVEGSGYNEQFF. The CDR3 DNA reads TGTGCCAGCAGCGTAGAAGGTAGCGGTTACAATGAGCAGTTCTTC.